This T cell receptor (beta chain) was sequenced for a study of cytomegalovirus exposure and HLA in healthy donors. Notes on the study in general: For TCR beta chains, V- and J-gene trimming was later linked to a missense DCLRE1C variant.

This clone has only one observation. Its antigen is unknown. Germline lookup yields CDR1 LNHDA and CDR2 SQIVND (reference sequence). This CDR3 is built from 17 residues. J lost 8 bases, V lost 4 bases, and 11 bases had no gene match. Amplification used 60 Vbeta primers and 13 Jbeta primers. Profiling relied on immunoSEQ multiplex PCR, and the TCRdb table lists in-frame clones only, not all of them. Altogether 100,000 to 150,000 clones are present, approximately 82% being singletons, with the ten largest covering over 1.2%. This sequence originates from a female donor in good health and CMV-seronegative. Sequencing was done on a sample of PBMCs. This rearrangement joins TRBV19 to TRBJ1-4; 12 bases are shared with TRBD1. CDR3 protein: CASSTRDRGRLVEKLFF. The CDR3 region has the DNA TGTGCCAGTAGTACCCGGGACAGGGGGCGATTAGTCGAAAAACTGTTTTTT. The complete variable domain, with remaining parts taken from reference TRBV19 and TRBJ1-4, reads DGGITQSPKYLFRKEGQNVTLSCEQNLNHDAMYWYRQDPGQGLRLIYYSQIVNDFQKGDIAEGYSVSREKKESFPLTVTSAQKNPTAFYLCASSTRDRGRLVEKLFFGSGTQLSVL.